One and the same sample provided the 13 T cell receptor beta chains below, sequenced in a study of blood T cell repertoires in COVID-19. Using immunoSEQ multiplex PCR, the repertoire was profiled, and TCRdb retains in-frame clones only, with some absent. The data contain some 270,000 clones, around 90% of them seen just once; the ten biggest clones take up about 3%. Sequencing was done on a sample of PBMCs or T cells enriched from blood (not recorded which). These receptors all come from a man between 40 and 49 years old who had been exposed to COVID-19.

The chain uses TRBV12-2 and TRBJ2-7; TRBD2, the table's D call, was not compared with the DNA. TRBV12-2 is assigned pseudogene status. The CDR3 consists of 12 residues. CDR3 sequence reads: CASRLVFYEQYF. The CDR3 nucleotides read TGTGCAAGTCGCTTAGTCTTCTACGAGCAGTACTTC.

Worth noting for this clone: The sample has other DNA sequences that encode this CDR3 too. The V call is TRBV4-1, the J call TRBJ2-7, with D possibly matching TRBD1 (6 bases). V was pared by 4 bases and J by 4 bases, with 14 bases between. The CDR3 runs 14 residues. The germline V gene encodes CDR1 MGHRA and CDR2 YSYEKL. This CDR3 is CASSPGQSSYEQYF. Written as DNA, the CDR3 is TGCGCCAGCAGCCCTGGACAGTCTTCGTACGAGCAGTACTTC.

Turning to this clone: Other DNA sequences in this sample translate to the same CDR3. The rearrangement links TRBV28 to TRBJ1-1, with a possible D match to TRBD1 (5 bases). The CDR3 contains 12 residues. Trimming shortened V by 4 bases and J by 5 bases, and 8 bases separated the two germline ends. Germline V gives CDR1 MDHEN, CDR2 SYDVKM. The CDR3 DNA is TGTGCCAGCAGTTCGGGGGGGACTGAAGCTTTCTTT. This sequence encodes CASSSGGTEAFF.

The chain uses TRBV28 and TRBJ1-5; tentatively, D is TRBD1 (6 bases). The CDR3 is 16 amino acids. Germline lookup yields CDR1 MDHEN and CDR2 SYDVKM. Trimming removed 3 bases at V and 3 bases at J, with 15 bases between. The CDR3 sequence: CASSFSGQGNNQPQHF. In DNA form, the CDR3 reads TGTGCCAGCAGTTTTTCGGGACAAGGAAACAATCAGCCCCAGCATTTT.

This clone was observed a few times. The chain carries TRBV19 and TRBJ2-5, with TRBD2 identical over 7 bases. Trimming at V came to 6 bases and at J to 4 bases, leaving 11 bases not matched to a gene. CDR1 and CDR2 from the germline V gene are LNHDA and SQIVND (reference sequence). The CDR3 is 15 amino acids. CDR3 sequence reads: CASRGVDRGRETQYF. The DNA of the CDR3 is TGTGCCAGTAGAGGGGTGGACCGCGGGAGAGAGACCCAGTACTTC.

The chain couples TRBV7-9 to TRBJ1-4; D uncertain. V was trimmed by 5 bases and J by 8 bases, leaving 15 bases between them. In germline, CDR1 is SEHNR, CDR2 FQNEAQ (reference sequence). This CDR3 has 14 residues. The CDR3 DNA reads as TGTGCCAGCAGCCGCGTTGGTTTGAACGAAAAACTGTTTTTT. Amino acids: CASSRVGLNEKLFF. Full variable domain (missing parts from reference TRBV7-9 and TRBJ1-4): DTGVSQNPRHKITKRGQNVTFRCDPISEHNRLYWYRQTLGQGPEFLTYFQNEAQLEKSRLLSDRFSAERPKGSFSTLEIQRTEQGDSAMYLCASSRVGLNEKLFFGSGTQLSVL.

This chain links TRBV5-4 with TRBJ2-3; D is unresolved. V was trimmed by 4 bases and J by 4 bases, leaving 7 bases between them. There are 12 residues in the CDR3. Germline V gene data show CDR1 as SGHNT and CDR2 as YYREEE (reference sequence). The CDR3: CASSREADTQYF. The CDR3 nucleotides are TGTGCCAGCAGCCGAGAGGCAGATACGCAGTATTTT. Using reference TRBV5-4 and TRBJ2-3 for the parts outside the CDR3, the full variable domain is ETGVTQSPTHLIKTRGQQVTLRCSSQSGHNTVSWYQQALGQGPQFIFQYYREEENGRGNFPPRFSGLQFPNYSSELNVNALELDDSALYLCASSREADTQYFGPGTRLTVL.

The V gene is TRBV7-9, the J gene TRBJ2-7, with D possibly being TRBD2 (5 bases). V was clipped by 2 bases and J by 0 bases, with 8 bases between them. Germline CDR1 and CDR2: SEHNR and FQNEAQ (reference sequence). This CDR3 contains 14 residues. This CDR3 reads CASSLHGISYEQYF. CDR3 bases: TGTGCCAGCAGCTTACACGGGATCTCCTACGAGCAGTACTTC.

The chain's CDR3 is CSVPGTSGSYYNEQFF. CDR3 in DNA: TGCAGCGTTCCCGGGACTAGCGGGAGTTATTACAATGAGCAGTTCTTC. The chain recombines TRBV29-1 with TRBJ2-1, with 14 positions matching TRBD2. Trimming cost V 5 bases and J 4 bases; bases outside gene matches: 7. CDR1 SQVTM and CDR2 ANQGSEA come from the germline V gene. CDR3 length: 16 residues.

The chain recombines TRBV24-1 with TRBJ1-1, with D maybe TRBD1 (6 bases). There are 13 residues in the CDR3. Deletions cut 7 bases from V and 1 base from J, with 9 bases between. Germline lookup yields CDR1 KGHDR and CDR2 SFDVKD. The CDR3 reads CATRGAENTEAFF. CDR3 in DNA: TGTGCCACCAGGGGGGCCGAGAACACTGAAGCTTTCTTT.

The CDR3 region has the DNA TGTGCCAGCAGTTCCCCGGGACAGGGGTTTGGTGGCTACACCTTC. Translation: CASSSPGQGFGGYTF. The chain carries TRBV28 and TRBJ1-2; TRBD1 matches 10 bases. This CDR3 region has 15 residues. Germline CDR1 is MDHEN and CDR2 is SYDVKM. Trimming at V came to 4 bases and at J to 7 bases, leaving 9 bases not matched to a gene.

The V gene is TRBV7-9, the J gene TRBJ2-1, with D possibly being TRBD2 (5 bases). Germline CDR1 reads SEHNR; CDR2 reads FQNEAQ (reference sequence). The ends were cut back, 5 bases at V and 8 bases at J, with 13 bases in the middle. This CDR3 has 13 residues. Here the CDR3 DNA reads TGTGCCAGCAGCCTGGGTTTGGAGGATGAGCAGTTCTTC. Amino acid sequence: CASSLGLEDEQFF.

The chain carries TRBV7-9 and TRBJ1-2, with D perhaps matching TRBD1 (6 bases). V lost 5 bases, J lost 5 bases, and 18 bases lay in between. The CDR3 is 15 residues long. Germline CDR1 and CDR2: SEHNR and FQNEAQ (reference sequence). Written as DNA, the CDR3 is TGTGCCAGCAGCCCCGCCCCCACAGGGCAGTATGGCTACACCTTC. Amino acids: CASSPAPTGQYGYTF.